This TCR beta chain was sequenced in a study of CD8 T cells in Susac syndrome. RNA, at about 0.45 to 1 ug, was reverse transcribed with random hexamers. By means of immunoSEQ multiplex PCR, TCR beta CDR3 spanning 54 Vbeta and 13 Jbeta underwent amplification. TCRdb processed the immunoSEQ multiplex PCR reads anew with MiXCR; each CDR3 protein has one entry. Here the sample spans 190,000 or so distinct CDR3 sequences, roughly 94% being singletons. Negative isolation was applied to CD8+ and CD4+ T cells, and FACS enrichment was applied to TEMRA cells. Trimming at V came to 7 bases and at J to 8 bases, leaving 10 bases not matched to a gene. CDR1 SNHLY and CDR2 FYNNEI come from the germline V gene. The CDR3 is made up of 14 amino acids.

This receptor was taken from a human donor with multiple sclerosis. The V and J genes are TRBV2 and TRBJ1-5, with TRBD1 matching over 8 bases. The specimen was CD4+ T cells from PBMCs. Here the CDR3 reads CASNENTGGEPQHF. The CDR3 coding sequence is TGTGCCAGCAACGAAAACACAGGGGGTGAGCCCCAGCATTTT.